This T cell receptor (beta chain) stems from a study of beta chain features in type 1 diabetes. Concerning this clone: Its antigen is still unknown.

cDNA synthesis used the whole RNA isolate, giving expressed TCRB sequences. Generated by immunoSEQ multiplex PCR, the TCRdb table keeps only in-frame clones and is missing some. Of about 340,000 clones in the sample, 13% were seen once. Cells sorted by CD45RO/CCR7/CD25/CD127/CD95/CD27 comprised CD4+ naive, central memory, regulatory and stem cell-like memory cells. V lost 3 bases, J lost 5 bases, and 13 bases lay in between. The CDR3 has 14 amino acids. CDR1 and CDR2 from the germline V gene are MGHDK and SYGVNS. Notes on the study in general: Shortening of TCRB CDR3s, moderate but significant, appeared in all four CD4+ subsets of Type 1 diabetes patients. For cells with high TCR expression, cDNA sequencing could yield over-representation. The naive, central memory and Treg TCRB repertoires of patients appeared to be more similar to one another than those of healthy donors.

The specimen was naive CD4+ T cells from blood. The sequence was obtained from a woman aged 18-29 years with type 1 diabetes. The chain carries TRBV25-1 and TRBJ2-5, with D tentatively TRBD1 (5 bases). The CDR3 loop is CASSDPAGPETQYF. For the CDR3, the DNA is TGTGCCAGCAGTGATCCCGCAGGGCCGGAGACCCAGTACTTC.